The 26 T cell receptor beta chains listed next were all sequenced from one sample in a study of blood T cell repertoires in COVID-19. Profiling relied on immunoSEQ multiplex PCR, and the TCRdb table lists in-frame clones only, not all of them. This repertoire shows about 180,000 clones, approximately 84% found once; its top ten account for 12% to 15%. Sequencing was carried out using peripheral blood. The receptors shown here come from a man between 18 and 35 years old with active or convalescent COVID-19.

This clone appeared a few times. The rearrangement joins TRBV2 to TRBJ2-7; TRBD1 agrees at 8 bases. The germline V gene encodes CDR1 SNHLY and CDR2 FYNNEI. This CDR3 region has 13 residues. Germline trimming cut 5 bases from V and 5 bases from J; bases unmatched to any gene: 5. For the CDR3, the DNA is TGTGCCAGCAGTAGGACAGGGATCGACGAGCAGTACTTC. This encodes CASSRTGIDEQYF.

Turning to this clone: Distinct nucleotide sequences in the sample also encode this CDR3. This rearrangement joins TRBV28 to TRBJ2-3; D uncertain. The CDR3 has 14 amino acids. The V end lost 8 bases, the J end lost 1 base, and 13 bases lay between the germline ends. Germline loops: CDR1 MDHEN, CDR2 SYDVKM. The CDR3 bases are TGTGCCAGCTCCTTTCTGTCGGGCACAGATACGCAGTATTTT. Amino acids: CASSFLSGTDTQYF.

This clone was seen a few times. V usage is TRBV4-2 and J usage is TRBJ2-1; 8 bases match TRBD2. V dropped 1 base and J dropped 9; count of bases not matched to a gene: 8. This CDR3 contains 15 residues. Germline V CDR1 and CDR2: LGHNA, YNFKEQ. Here the CDR3 DNA reads TGTGCCAGCAGCCAAGGGAGCGGGGGTGGGAGTGAGCAGTTCTTC. It codes for CASSQGSGGGSEQFF.

The chain carries TRBV3-1 (or the pseudogene TRBV3-2) and TRBJ2-7, with a tentative D call TRBD2 (5 bases). The CDR3 sequence is 14 residues long. V was shortened by 0 bases and J by 4 bases, with 10 bases between the two germline ends. CDR1 LGHDT and CDR2 YNNKEL come from the germline V gene (reference sequence). The DNA for the CDR3 is TGTGCCAGCAGCCAAGATAATAGAGGGTACGAGCAGTACTTC. It codes for CASSQDNRGYEQYF.

This clone has just a few counts. This sequence joins TRBV30 and TRBJ1-6; 7 bases fit TRBD1. The CDR3 runs 14 residues. Per the germline V gene, CDR1 is GTSNPN and CDR2 is SVGIG (reference sequence). Trimming at V came to 3 bases and at J to 9 bases, leaving 8 bases not matched to a gene. CDR3 nucleotides: TGTGCCTGGAGACTCCGACAGGGAAGTTCACCCCTCCACTTT. Translation gives CAWRLRQGSSPLHF.

V is TRBV6-5 and J is TRBJ1-3; the D is unclear. V was pared by 6 bases and J by 2 bases, with 14 bases between. This CDR3 contains 15 residues. From germline, CDR1 is MNHEY and CDR2 SVGAGI. The CDR3 bases are TGTGCCAGCAGCCCCAGGAGGAAAACTGGAAACACCATATATTTT. As protein: CASSPRRKTGNTIYF.

J is TRBJ2-7 and V is TRBV28; D may be TRBD1 (6 bases). This CDR3 is 15 amino acids long. V was shortened by 6 bases and J by 1 base, with 16 bases between the two germline ends. Germline lookup yields CDR1 MDHEN and CDR2 SYDVKM. This CDR3 is CASSPQGRRSYEQYF. In DNA form, the CDR3 reads TGTGCCAGCAGCCCCCAGGGGAGAAGGTCCTACGAGCAGTACTTC.

The gene calls are TRBV5-1 and TRBJ2-2, with 8 bases that match TRBD1. J was trimmed by 2 bases and V by 4 bases; bases with no gene match: 4. CDR1 SGHRS and CDR2 YFSETQ come from the germline V gene. The CDR3 is 15 amino acids. DNA of the CDR3: TGCGCCAGCAGCGTGGGACAGGTTAACACCGGGGAGCTGTTTTTT. This translates into CASSVGQVNTGELFF.

The chain's CDR3 is CASSPGQGAPAGANVLTF. The CDR3 DNA follows: TGTGCCAGCAGCCCCGGACAGGGGGCGCCGGCTGGGGCCAACGTCCTGACTTTC. The chain recombines TRBV7-2 with TRBJ2-6; TRBD1 matches at 11 bases. The CDR3 extends over 18 amino acids. Germline values: CDR1 SGHTA, CDR2 FQGNSA. V shed 5 bases, J shed 2 bases, and the junction held 8 bases outside the gene matches.

The V and J genes are TRBV29-1 and TRBJ1-3, with D hard to call. Per the germline V gene, CDR1 is SQVTM and CDR2 is ANQGSEA. Trimming removed 3 bases at V and 1 base at J, with 7 bases between. The CDR3 consists of 13 residues. This CDR3 is CSVDPGSGNTIYF. DNA of the CDR3: TGCAGCGTTGATCCGGGGTCTGGAAACACCATATATTTT. Variable domain in full (rest from reference TRBV29-1 and TRBJ1-3): SAVISQKPSRDICQRGTSLTIQCQVDSQVTMMFWYRQQPGQSLTLIATANQGSEATYESGFVIDKFPISRPNLTFSTLTVSNMSPEDSSIYLCSVDPGSGNTIYFGEGSWLTVV.

The rearrangement links TRBV6-5 to TRBJ2-7; TRBD2 matches at 8 bases. With V trimmed by 6 bases and J by 6 bases, 13 bases remained unmatched. The CDR3 covers 15 residues. The germline CDR1 and CDR2 sequences are MNHEY and SVGAGI. The CDR3 sequence: CASRGPLAGVTEQYF. The CDR3 region has the DNA TGTGCCAGCAGGGGACCCCTAGCGGGTGTGACCGAGCAGTACTTC.

V is TRBV4-1 and J is TRBJ1-1, with a weak D call TRBD1 (6 bases). Germline CDR1 reads MGHRA; CDR2 reads YSYEKL. Trimming took off 1 base at V and 5 bases at J, with 14 bases between the two ends. The CDR3 contains 15 residues. The CDR3 region has the DNA TGCGCCAGCAGCCAAGCAACAGGGTGGGTAACTGAAGCTTTCTTT. This sequence encodes CASSQATGWVTEAFF.

The chain carries TRBV7-2 and TRBJ1-2, with a weak D call TRBD1 (5 bases). Trimming took off 0 bases at V and 1 base at J, with 9 bases between the two ends. Germline V gives CDR1 SGHTA, CDR2 FQGNSA. The CDR3 runs to 15 residues. The CDR3 DNA sequence: TGTGCCAGCAGCTTAGCCTTTAGGGGTAACTATGGCTACACCTTC. Its protein product is CASSLAFRGNYGYTF.

The chain carries TRBV5-4 and TRBJ2-2; 8 bases map to TRBD2. CDR1 and CDR2 from the germline V gene are SGHNT and YYREEE (reference sequence). This CDR3 is built from 16 residues. The V segment lost 4 bases and the J segment 1 base; nucleotides outside the gene matches: 6. The CDR3 reads CASSLPAGGNTGELFF. Here the CDR3 DNA reads TGTGCCAGCAGCCTCCCGGCGGGAGGGAACACCGGGGAGCTGTTTTTT.

The chain combines TRBV11-2 with TRBJ2-7, with D maybe TRBD2 (6 bases). Trimming left V 1 base short and J 2 bases short, with 9 bases between. Germline V gene lookup returns CDR1 SGHAT and CDR2 FQNNGV. The CDR3 has 14 amino acids. The CDR3 protein is CASSLARGTYEQYF. The CDR3 DNA reads as TGTGCCAGCAGCTTAGCACGCGGGACCTACGAGCAGTACTTC.

J is TRBJ1-2 and V is TRBV18; D call uncertain. The V end lost 3 bases, the J end lost 5 bases, and 13 bases lay between the germline ends. From germline, CDR1 is KGHSH and CDR2 LQKENI. The CDR3 has 14 amino acids. The CDR3 DNA reads as TGTGCCAGCTCACCTACGGAGGGTCGGTATGGCTACACCTTC. This gives the protein CASSPTEGRYGYTF.

The rearrangement links TRBV5-1 to TRBJ2-3, with 14 nucleotides matching TRBD2. The CDR3 extends over 19 amino acids. V trimming: 4 bases; J trimming: 0 bases; junction bases outside the gene matches: 10. Germline CDR1 is SGHRS and CDR2 is YFSETQ. The CDR3 coding sequence is TGCGCCAGCAGCCCCGGACTAGCGGGGGGTCCTACTAGCACAGATACGCAGTATTTT. It encodes CASSPGLAGGPTSTDTQYF.

CDR3 DNA sequence: TGCGCCAGCAGAGAGGGGGCGTCGGATGGCTACACCTTC. It translates to CASREGASDGYTF. The V call is TRBV5-1, the J call TRBJ1-2, with 7 bases aligning to TRBD1. The CDR3 has 13 residues. Germline V gene lookup returns CDR1 SGHRS and CDR2 YFSETQ. Trimming at V came to 5 bases and at J to 6 bases, leaving 7 bases not matched to a gene. The full variable domain, with the rest looked up from reference TRBV5-1 and TRBJ1-2, is KAGVTQTPRYLIKTRGQQVTLSCSPISGHRSVSWYQQTPGQGLQFLFEYFSETQRNKGNFPGRFSGRQFSNSRSEMNVSTLELGDSALYLCASREGASDGYTFGSGTRLTVV.

The gene calls are TRBV7-9 and TRBJ1-1; 11 bases fit TRBD1. CDR1 and CDR2 (germline): SEHNR, FQNEAQ (reference sequence). V trimming: 0 bases; J trimming: 2 bases; junction bases outside the gene matches: 2. This CDR3 comprises 16 residues. The DNA for the CDR3 is TGTGCCAGCAGCTTAGCTGGGACAGGGGGAAACACTGAAGCTTTCTTT. Translation: CASSLAGTGGNTEAFF.

The V call is TRBV7-9, the J call TRBJ1-2, with D hard to call. V shed 5 bases and J shed 4 bases, with 20 bases lying between them. The CDR3 loop spans 16 amino acids. Germline lookup yields CDR1 SEHNR and CDR2 FQNEAQ (reference sequence). CDR3: CASSRSMLEESYGYTF. Written as DNA, the CDR3 is TGTGCCAGCAGCCGTAGCATGTTAGAGGAGAGCTATGGCTACACCTTC.

This rearrangement joins TRBV19 to TRBJ1-6; 7 bases are a match to TRBD1. The V and J ends lost 9 bases and 10 bases, in that order; junction bases with no gene match: 9. Germline loops: CDR1 LNHDA, CDR2 SQIVND (reference sequence). This CDR3 is built from 13 residues. The CDR3 here is CASRWDSRSPLHF. In DNA form, the CDR3 reads TGTGCCAGCCGGTGGGACAGTCGCTCACCCCTCCACTTT.

This chain links TRBV18 with TRBJ1-5, with TRBD1 matching over 11 bases. The trim removed 5 bases at V and 7 bases at J, leaving 4 bases unmatched. The CDR3 has 14 residues. From germline, CDR1 is KGHSH and CDR2 LQKENI. Here the CDR3 DNA reads TGTGCCAGCTCAAGGACAGGGGGCTACCAGCCCCAGCATTTT. Its protein product is CASSRTGGYQPQHF.

J is TRBJ2-2 and V is TRBV5-1; TRBD1 is a possible D gene (5 bases). CDR1 and CDR2 (germline): SGHRS, YFSETQ. The CDR3 length is 15 residues. V dropped 0 bases and J dropped 3 bases, with 9 bases sitting between them. CDR3 in amino acids: CASSLVGADTGELFF. CDR3 sequence (DNA): TGCGCCAGCAGCTTGGTAGGGGCCGACACCGGGGAGCTGTTTTTT.

This clone was picked up a small number of times. This chain links TRBV7-2 with TRBJ1-1, with a weak D call TRBD1 (5 bases). CDR1 is SGHTA and CDR2 is FQGNSA in the germline V gene. The CDR3 is made up of 13 amino acids. Trimming left V 6 bases short and J 2 bases short, with 10 bases between. This CDR3 reads CASRLQGNTEAFF. The CDR3 nucleotides read TGTGCCAGCAGACTCCAGGGTAACACTGAAGCTTTCTTT.

This chain connects TRBV10-3 to TRBJ2-1; 16 bases match TRBD2. The germline V gene has CDR1 ENHRY and CDR2 SYGVKD. Germline trimming cut 2 bases from V and 10 bases from J; bases unmatched to any gene: 5. The CDR3 contains 16 residues. CDR3 sequence: CAISEPGLAGGQEQFF. The DNA for the CDR3 is TGTGCCATCAGTGAGCCGGGACTAGCGGGGGGGCAGGAGCAGTTCTTC.

The chain combines TRBV25-1 with TRBJ2-7; the D gene is possibly TRBD1 (5 bases). The CDR3 consists of 15 residues. Trimming took off 2 bases at V and 7 bases at J, with 18 bases between the two ends. The germline gives CDR1 MGHDK, CDR2 SYGVNS. The CDR3 bases are TGTGCCAGCAGTGAAGACTGGGGCGCCCCTGGAGAGCAGTACTTC. Translation: CASSEDWGAPGEQYF.